This T cell receptor beta chain was profiled in a study of a mutant IDH1 vaccine in newly diagnosed glioma. Looking at the study overall: Commencement of vaccination occurred 4-6 weeks following radiotherapy alone, or concurrently with temozolomide cycles. Most had both radiotherapy and temozolomide beforehand; others had only one.

As regards this clone: The antigen is undetermined.

General study findings and limits: Detectable vaccine-induced immune responses arose in roughly 93% of patients.

The data were produced by immunoSEQ multiplex PCR, yet TCRdb's version contains in-frame clones alone and is incomplete. There are 100,000 to 120,000 clones in the sample; roughly nine tenths occur only once, and 0.5% to 0.65% lies in the top ten. Time point reported: week 11, during vaccination. Vaccination used 300 ug of mutant IDH1 20-mer peptide per dose, with topical imiquimod. The CDR3 consists of 12 residues. Trimming left V 5 bases short and J 5 bases short, with 9 bases between. Germline-derived CDR1 and CDR2 are SNHLY and FYNNEI. This sequence originates from a woman in her fifties or sixties with glioma. This sequence joins TRBV2 and TRBJ2-5; D not resolved. The material sequenced was PBMCs, taken from a glioma patient whose treatment included an IDH1 peptide vaccine. The CDR3 loop reads CASSPEEETQYF. DNA for the CDR3: TGTGCCAGCAGTCCCGAGGAGGAGACCCAGTACTTC. Full variable domain (missing parts from reference TRBV2 and TRBJ2-5): EPEVTQTPSHQVTQMGQEVILRCVPISNHLYFYWYRQILGQKVEFLVSFYNNEISEKSEIFDDQFSVERPDGSNFTLKIRSTKLEDSAMYFCASSPEEETQYFGPGTRLLVL.